This T cell receptor (beta chain) was sequenced for a study of radiotherapy plus CTLA-4 blockade in lung cancer. Study as a whole: Objective responses emerged in around 18% of patients, and around 31% attained disease control. Overall study findings and caveats: Reported findings show early blood T cell clone dynamics, with interferon-beta, best predicted response. Clones derived from tumor TCRs expanded in blood after radiotherapy plus ipilimumab.

Only in-frame clones appear in the TCRdb table, and some are missing; sequencing was by immunoSEQ multiplex PCR. The sample lists around 44,000 clones, approximately 80% occurring once. About this clone itself: Its antigen remains unidentified.

V was cut by 5 bases and J by 4 bases, with 14 bases left in between. The length of the CDR3 is 14 residues. Looked up from germline, CDR1 is MNHNS and CDR2 is SASEGT. In chemo-refractory metastatic non-small-cell lung cancer, patients got ipilimumab CTLA-4 blockade together with focal radiation. This receptor was identified in a human donor with non-small cell lung cancer whose response to radiotherapy plus ipilimumab could not be evaluated. The chain is built from TRBV6-1 and TRBJ1-2, with D possibly being TRBD1 (6 bases). The sample consisted of peripheral blood, taken from a patient treated with radiotherapy plus ipilimumab. For the CDR3, the DNA is TGTGCCAGCAGTTCCATCAGGGGTGCCTATGGCTACACCTTC. Its translation: CASSSIRGAYGYTF.